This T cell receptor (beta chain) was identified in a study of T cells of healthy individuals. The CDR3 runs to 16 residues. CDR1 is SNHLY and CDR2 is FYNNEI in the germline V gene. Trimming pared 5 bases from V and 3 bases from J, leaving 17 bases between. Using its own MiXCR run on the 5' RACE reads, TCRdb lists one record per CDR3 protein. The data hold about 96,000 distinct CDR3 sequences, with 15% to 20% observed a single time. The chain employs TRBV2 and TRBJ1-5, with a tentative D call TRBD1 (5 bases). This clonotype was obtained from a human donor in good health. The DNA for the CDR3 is TGTGCCAGCAGTCCTTCGACGGGGGGGGACAATCAGCCCCAGCATTTT. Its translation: CASSPSTGGDNQPQHF.